Listed below are T cell receptor beta chains from one sample, sequenced in a study of cytomegalovirus exposure and HLA in healthy donors. Only in-frame clones appear in the TCRdb table, and some are missing; sequencing was by immunoSEQ multiplex PCR. Among 100,000 or so clones listed, about 81% were seen once. Sequences were obtained from PBMCs. These TCRs come from a man aged 35 to 55 in good health and CMV-seronegative. Each CDR3 is given with its conserved first and last residue.

17	TRBV5-6	CASSLLSGTVFGNTIYF
13	TRBV9	CASSPTRGQPQHF
13	TRBV6-5	CASRRDRAQPQHF
17	TRBV4-1	CASSQVLSGGGGDTQYF
19	TRBV6-1	CASSDSAGGSLGSYNEQFF
17	TRBV18	CASSPPTGTGWNTEAFF
14	TRBV12-5	CASGRGEKLSPLHF
15	TRBV19	CASTPLQGSNQPQHF
11	TRBV5-1	CASKNFDEQFF
12	TRBV7-6	CASSFSGNEQFF
17	TRBV10-3	CATYEGEGQGSTGELFF
13	TRBV19	CASSIETKARAFF
17	TRBV2	CASGGGQGMTMNSPLHF
15	TRBV19	CASSLWVEANQPQHF
16	TRBV7-2	CASSLTRDTTRYGYTF
14	TRBV5-1	CASSPTGGVYEQYF
17	TRBV18	CASSPPLGQGNTGELFF
16	TRBV21-1	CASSRGQEEDRGEQYF
14	TRBV6-1	CASSVRDFYNEQFF
14	TRBV30	CAWRERGDYNEQFF
15	TRBV5-4	CASSPSGGANYEQYF
14	TRBV6-4	CASSRQGYYNEQFF
14	TRBV5-4	CASSLERGQETQYF
15	TRBV29-1	CSATSPRLAAYEQYF
15	TRBV6-5	CASSYSRDPYNEQFF
13	TRBV5-1	CASSGTVTETQYF
14	TRBV6-1	CLPLAGIPSYEQYF
15	TRBV7-2	CASSLASGIGYEQYF
15	TRBV18	CASSPPGQGTEKLFF
12	TRBV30	CAGKDRFYEQYF
15	TRBV7-2	CASSYSGGASGELFF